This T cell receptor (beta chain) originates from a study of cytomegalovirus exposure and HLA in healthy donors. Study observations and caveats: Some V segments could not be told apart, so they were left out, TRBV6-2 and TRBV6-3 among them. The authors later linked a missense DCLRE1C variant to TCR beta V- and J-gene trimming.

From germline, CDR1 is SGHNT and CDR2 YYREEE (reference sequence). V lost 6 bases, J lost 3 bases, and 18 bases lay in between. The CDR3 spans 15 residues. About this clone itself: What it recognizes is unknown.

Amplification used 60 Vbeta primers and 13 Jbeta primers. Sequencing was performed with immunoSEQ multiplex PCR; in TCRdb, only in-frame clones are kept and a portion is missing. The table includes 180,000 or so clones, about 75% detected once. The chain recombines TRBV5-4 with TRBJ1-1; TRBD1 might be the D (5 bases). The specimen sequenced was PBMCs. The sequence was obtained from a woman in her thirties or forties in good health and CMV-seropositive. CDR3 amino acids: CASKGVGKSDTEAFF. As DNA, the CDR3 is TGTGCCAGCAAAGGGGTGGGGAAGAGTGACACTGAAGCTTTCTTT.